This TCR beta chain was identified in a study of OX40 agonist ivuxolimab in advanced cancers. The CDR3 spans 16 residues. Trimming left V 0 bases short and J 0 bases short, with 12 bases between. Germline CDR1 is WSHSY and CDR2 is SAAADI. Profiled with immunoSEQ multiplex PCR; TCRdb holds only in-frame clones, not every one. The profile shows tens of thousands of clones, approximately 90% of them singletons. The chain couples TRBV10-2 to TRBJ2-7; no clear D. Sequencing used CD4+ or CD8+ T cells sorted from blood, obtained in a trial of the OX40 agonist ivuxolimab. This sequence was found in an adult with an advanced solid tumor such as melanoma, head and neck, liver or kidney cancer. DNA of the CDR3: TGCGCCAGCAGTGAGTCAGCAGAGTCCAACTCCTACGAGCAGTACTTC. This translates into CASSESAESNSYEQYF.